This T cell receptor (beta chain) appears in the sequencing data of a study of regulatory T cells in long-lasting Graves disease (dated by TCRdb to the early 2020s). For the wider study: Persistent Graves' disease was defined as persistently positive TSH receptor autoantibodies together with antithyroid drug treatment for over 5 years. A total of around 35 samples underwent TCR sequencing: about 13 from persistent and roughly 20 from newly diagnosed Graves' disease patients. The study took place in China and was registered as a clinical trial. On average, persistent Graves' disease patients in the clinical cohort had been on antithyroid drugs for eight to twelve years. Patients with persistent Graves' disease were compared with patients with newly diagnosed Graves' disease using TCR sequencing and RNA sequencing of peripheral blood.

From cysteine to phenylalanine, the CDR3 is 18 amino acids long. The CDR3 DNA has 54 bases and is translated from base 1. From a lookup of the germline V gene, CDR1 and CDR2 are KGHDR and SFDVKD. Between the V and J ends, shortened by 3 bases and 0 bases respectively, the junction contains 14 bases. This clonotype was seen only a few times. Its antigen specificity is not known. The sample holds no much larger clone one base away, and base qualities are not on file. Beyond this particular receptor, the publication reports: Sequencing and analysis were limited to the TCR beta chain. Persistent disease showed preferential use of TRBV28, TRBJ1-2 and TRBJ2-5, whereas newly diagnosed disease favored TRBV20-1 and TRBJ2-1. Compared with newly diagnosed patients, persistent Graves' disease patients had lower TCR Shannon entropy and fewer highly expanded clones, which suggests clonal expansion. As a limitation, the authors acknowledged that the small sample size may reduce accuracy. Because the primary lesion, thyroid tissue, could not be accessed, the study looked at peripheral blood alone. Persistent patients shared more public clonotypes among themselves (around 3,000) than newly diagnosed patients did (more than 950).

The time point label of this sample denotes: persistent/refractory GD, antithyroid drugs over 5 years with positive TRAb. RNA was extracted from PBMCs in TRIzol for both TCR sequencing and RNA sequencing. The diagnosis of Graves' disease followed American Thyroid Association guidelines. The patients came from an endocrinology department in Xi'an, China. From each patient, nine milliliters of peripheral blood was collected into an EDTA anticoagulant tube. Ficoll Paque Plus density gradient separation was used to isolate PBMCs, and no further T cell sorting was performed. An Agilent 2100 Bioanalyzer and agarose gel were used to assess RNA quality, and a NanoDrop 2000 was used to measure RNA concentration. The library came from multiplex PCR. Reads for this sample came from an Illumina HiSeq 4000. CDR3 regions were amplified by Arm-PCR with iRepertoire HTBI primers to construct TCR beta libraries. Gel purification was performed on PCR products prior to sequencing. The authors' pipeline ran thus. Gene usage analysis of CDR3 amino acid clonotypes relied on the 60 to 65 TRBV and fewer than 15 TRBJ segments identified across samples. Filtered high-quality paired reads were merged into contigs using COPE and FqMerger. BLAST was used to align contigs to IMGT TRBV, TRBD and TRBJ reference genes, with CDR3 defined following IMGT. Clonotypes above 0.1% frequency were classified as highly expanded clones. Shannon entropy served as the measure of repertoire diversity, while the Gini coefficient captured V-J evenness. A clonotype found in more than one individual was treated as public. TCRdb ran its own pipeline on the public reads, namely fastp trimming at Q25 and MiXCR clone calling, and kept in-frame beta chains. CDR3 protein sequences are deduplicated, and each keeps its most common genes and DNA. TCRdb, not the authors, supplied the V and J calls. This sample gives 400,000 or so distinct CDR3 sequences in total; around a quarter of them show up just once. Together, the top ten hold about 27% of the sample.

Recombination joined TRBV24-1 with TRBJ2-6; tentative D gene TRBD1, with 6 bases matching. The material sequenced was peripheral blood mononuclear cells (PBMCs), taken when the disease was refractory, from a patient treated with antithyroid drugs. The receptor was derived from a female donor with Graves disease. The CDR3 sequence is CATSDRPRGSSGANVLTF. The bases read TGTGCCACCAGTGATCGCCCCAGGGGTAGCTCTGGGGCCAACGTCCTGACTTTC.